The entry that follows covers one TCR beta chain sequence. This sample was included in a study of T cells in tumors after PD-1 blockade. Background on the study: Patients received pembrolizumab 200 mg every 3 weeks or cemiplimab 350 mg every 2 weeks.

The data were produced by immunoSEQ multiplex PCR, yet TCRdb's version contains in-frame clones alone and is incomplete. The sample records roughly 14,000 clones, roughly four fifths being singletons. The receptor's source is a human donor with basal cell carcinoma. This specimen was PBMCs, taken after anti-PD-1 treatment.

The CDR3 is CASSPNDKHEQYF. DNA of the CDR3: TGTGCCAGCTCACCGAACGACAAACACGAGCAGTACTTC. The rearrangement joins TRBV18 to TRBJ2-7; D unresolved. V was shortened by 3 bases and J by 5 bases, with 11 bases between the two germline ends. This CDR3 is 13 amino acids long. Germline V gene sequence: CDR1 KGHSH, CDR2 LQKENI.